The present entry profiles one T cell receptor (beta chain) with its context. CDR3 length: 13 residues. Germline loops: CDR1 MNHNS, CDR2 SASEGT. Trimming shortened V by 8 bases and J by 7 bases, and 15 bases separated the two germline ends. The data were obtained in a study of T-cell reconstitution after alpha-beta-depleted transplantation in children. Preparation of the TCRbeta library used unique molecular identifiers. A single record per CDR3 protein comes from TCRdb applying MiXCR to the PCR reads. The sample has approximately 97,000 distinct CDR3 sequences, about 8% seen once. The receptor comes from a boy aged 2 to 9 with acute lymphoblastic leukemia, due to receive a stem cell transplant. The material sequenced was PBMCs, taken before TCRalphabeta/CD19-depleted stem cell transplant. The V and J genes are TRBV6-1 and TRBJ1-5, with D unclear. The CDR3 DNA is TGTGCCAGCGATAGAGTAAGAGAACAGCCCCAGCATTTT. Translating gives CASDRVREQPQHF.